These T cell receptor beta chains were read from a single sample in a study of blood T cell repertoires in COVID-19. The data were produced by immunoSEQ multiplex PCR, yet TCRdb's version contains in-frame clones alone and is incomplete. This sample has hundreds of thousands of clones, with approximately 91% found just once. The sample comprised PBMCs or T cells enriched from blood (not recorded which). These receptors were taken from a middle-aged woman who had recovered from COVID-19. Each CDR3 is given with its conserved first and last residue. The D gene is left open where the match is weak. Size is stated for part of the rows, as once, few or many counts, or as a class when the clone is expanded.

.	TRBV29-1	TRBJ2-5	.	CSVDTGMGWTQYF	TGCAGCGTTGATACAGGGATGGGGTGGACCCAGTACTTC
.	TRBV7-8	TRBJ1-3	.	CASSLAPWTPGNTIYF	TGTGCCAGCAGCTTAGCCCCGTGGACACCCGGAAACACCATATATTTT
TRBD2	TRBV6-6	TRBJ2-1	.	CASSPPGLAGVLIEQFF	TGTGCCAGCAGTCCGCCGGGACTAGCGGGAGTACTAATTGAGCAGTTCTTC
TRBD1	TRBV11-3	TRBJ1-4	once	CASSSDRAEKLFF	TGTGCCAGCAGCTCCGACAGGGCTGAAAAACTGTTTTTT
.	TRBV2	TRBJ2-7	.	CASSVGGASYEQYF	TGTGCCAGCAGTGTGGGGGGGGCCTCCTACGAGCAGTACTTC
TRBD1	TRBV30	TRBJ1-6	.	CAWSVTGGSPLHF	TGTGCCTGGAGTGTGACAGGGGGTTCACCCCTCCACTTT
TRBD2	TRBV6-1	TRBJ2-7	few	CASSEGTSGRAEQYF	TGTGCCAGCAGTGAGGGGACTAGCGGGAGGGCCGAGCAGTACTTC
TRBD1	TRBV9	TRBJ1-1	.	CASSSYGQGNTEAFF	TGTGCCAGCAGCAGTTACGGACAGGGGAACACTGAAGCTTTCTTT
TRBD1	TRBV7-2	TRBJ2-5	.	CASSLDRGRETQYF	TGTGCCAGCAGCTTAGACAGGGGGCGGGAGACCCAGTACTTC
TRBD2	TRBV29-1	TRBJ2-2	.	CSVGALAGGTGELFF	TGCAGCGTTGGGGCACTAGCGGGAGGGACCGGGGAGCTGTTTTTT
TRBD2	TRBV5-1	TRBJ2-1	.	CASNRFGTSSGNEQFF	TGCGCCAGCAACCGCTTCGGGACTAGCAGTGGCAATGAGCAGTTCTTC
.	TRBV7-6	TRBJ2-5	.	CASSLGVQGEVETQYF	TGTGCCAGCAGCTTAGGAGTACAGGGTGAGGTGGAGACCCAGTACTTC
TRBD1	TRBV7-2	TRBJ1-2	.	CASSPRDRGDSGLAGYTF	TGTGCCAGCAGCCCCCGGGACAGGGGGGATTCAGGACTTGCTGGCTACACCTTC
TRBD1	TRBV27	TRBJ2-7	.	CASSGSGQGNYEQYF	TGTGCCAGCAGTGGAAGCGGACAGGGGAACTACGAGCAGTACTTC
.	TRBV18	TRBJ1-1	.	CASSPEQGVGMKGFF	TGTGCCAGCTCACCCGAACAGGGCGTGGGGATGAAGGGTTTCTTT
.	TRBV19	TRBJ2-7	.	CASSIGQGQFGYEQYF	TGTGCCAGTAGTATAGGCCAGGGGCAGTTTGGCTACGAGCAGTACTTC
.	TRBV28	TRBJ2-1	.	CASSLPVLYNEQFF	TGTGCCAGCAGTTTACCGGTCCTATACAATGAGCAGTTCTTC
TRBD1	TRBV7-2	TRBJ1-4	.	CASSTGQGSEKLFF	TGTGCCAGCAGCACGGGACAGGGGAGTGAAAAACTGTTTTTT
TRBD2	TRBV5-6	TRBJ2-4	.	CASSSWPSGALGTKNIQYF	TGTGCCAGCAGCTCCTGGCCCAGCGGGGCTTTGGGAACCAAAAACATTCAGTACTTC
.	TRBV28	TRBJ1-2	.	CASSLEGAGYGYTF	TGTGCCAGCAGTTTAGAGGGAGCCGGGTATGGCTACACCTTC
TRBD1	TRBV5-1	TRBJ1-6	.	CASSLALTGTGGSPLHF	TGCGCCAGCAGCTTGGCGCTCACCGGGACAGGGGGCTCACCCCTCCACTTT
.	TRBV10-3	TRBJ2-5	.	CAISESFSGQETQYF	TGTGCCATCAGTGAGTCGTTTAGCGGACAAGAGACCCAGTACTTC
.	TRBV7-2	TRBJ2-3	.	CASSYGDATDTQYF	TGTGCCAGCAGCTACGGTGATGCCACAGATACGCAGTATTTT
TRBD1	TRBV4-2	TRBJ1-1	.	CASSLHFRGDTEAFF	TGTGCCAGCAGCCTACACTTCAGGGGGGACACTGAAGCTTTCTTT
.	TRBV19	TRBJ1-2	once	CASSIEAGPYGYTF	TGTGCCAGTAGTATAGAGGCAGGGCCCTATGGCTACACCTTC
.	TRBV5-5	TRBJ2-5	.	CASSLIQVGTQYF	TGTGCCAGCAGCTTGATTCAGGTTGGGACCCAGTACTTC
TRBD1	TRBV18	TRBJ1-4	.	CASSPTGGRSEKLFF	TGTGCCAGCTCACCAACAGGGGGTAGGAGCGAAAAACTGTTTTTT
TRBD2	TRBV6-5	TRBJ2-1	.	CASSSPGLSYNEQFF	TGTGCCAGCAGTTCCCCGGGACTATCCTACAATGAGCAGTTCTTC
TRBD2	TRBV7-6	TRBJ2-3	.	CASGPGLAGETDTQYF	TGTGCCAGCGGACCCGGGCTAGCGGGAGAAACAGATACGCAGTATTTT
TRBD2	TRBV29-1	TRBJ2-7	.	CSASGLAGNYEQYF	TGCAGCGCCTCGGGACTAGCGGGGAACTACGAGCAGTACTTC
.	TRBV12-5	TRBJ1-3	.	CASGQGTGNTIYF	TGTGCTAGTGGACAGGGTACTGGAAACACCATATATTTT
TRBD1	TRBV11-2	TRBJ1-4	.	CASSLGTGGATNEKLFF	TGTGCCAGCAGCTTAGGGACAGGCGGGGCAACTAATGAAAAACTGTTTTTT
.	TRBV11-2	TRBJ1-1	.	CASSFAAVNTEAFF	TGTGCCAGCAGCTTTGCGGCTGTGAACACTGAAGCTTTCTTT
TRBD1	TRBV9	TRBJ1-6	.	CASSATGIHSPLHF	TGTGCCAGCAGCGCGACAGGGATTCATTCACCCCTCCACTTT
.	TRBV19	TRBJ2-7	.	CAARGRGSYEQYF	TGTGCCGCTCGGGGCAGGGGCTCCTACGAGCAGTACTTC
TRBD2	TRBV29-1	TRBJ2-1	.	CSVEVALAGGPASYNEQFF	TGCAGCGTTGAAGTAGCACTAGCGGGGGGCCCCGCTTCCTACAATGAGCAGTTCTTC
.	TRBV7-2	TRBJ2-3	.	CASSLGVTESQYF	TGTGCCAGCAGCTTAGGGGTTACAGAGTCACAGTATTTT
TRBD1	TRBV18	TRBJ2-7	.	CASSPVGQGVPYEQYF	TGTGCCAGCTCACCAGTCGGACAGGGGGTCCCCTACGAGCAGTACTTC
.	TRBV18	TRBJ2-7	.	CASSLNISSYEQYF	TGTGCCAGCTCACTAAACATTTCCTCCTACGAGCAGTACTTC
.	TRBV5-1	TRBJ2-2	.	CASSGGHQMDSNTGELFF	TGCGCCAGCAGCGGGGGACACCAAATGGATTCGAACACCGGGGAGCTGTTTTTT
.	TRBV4-3	TRBJ2-5	once	CASSQDRGLRETQYF	TGCGCCAGCAGCCAAGATCGCGGACTTAGAGAGACCCAGTACTTC
TRBD1	TRBV3-1/TRBV3-2	TRBJ2-7	.	CASSQEIHRDSLTMPYEQYF	TGTGCCAGCAGCCAAGAGATACACCGGGACAGCCTCACCATGCCCTACGAGCAGTACTTC
.	TRBV29-1	TRBJ2-4	.	CSVEDGTDIQYF	TGCAGCGTTGAAGATGGTACAGACATTCAGTACTTC
TRBD1	TRBV7-3	TRBJ1-1	.	CASRGDRENTEAFF	TGTGCCAGCAGAGGGGACAGGGAGAACACTGAAGCTTTCTTT
TRBD2	TRBV5-5	TRBJ2-1	.	CASNPVAGPKGQFF	TGTGCCAGCAATCCCGTAGCGGGGCCCAAGGGGCAGTTCTTC
.	TRBV5-8	TRBJ1-6	.	CASSRSSASSYNSPLHF	TGTGCCAGCAGCCGGAGTTCTGCGAGCTCCTATAATTCACCCCTCCACTTT
.	TRBV6-1	TRBJ1-6	.	CASSEWVGGALHF	TGTGCCAGCAGTGAATGGGTTGGGGGGGCCCTCCACTTT
TRBD1	TRBV4-1	TRBJ2-5	.	CASSQDRYRGQETQYF	TGCGCCAGCAGCCAAGATAGATACAGGGGTCAAGAGACCCAGTACTTC
TRBD2	TRBV9	TRBJ2-1	.	CASSVEGGRAGEQFF	TGTGCCAGCAGCGTAGAGGGCGGGAGGGCCGGTGAGCAGTTCTTC
.	TRBV7-8	TRBJ1-4	few	CASSSPGGTAKRVGEKLFF	TGTGCCAGCAGCTCCCCCGGGGGGACGGCTAAAAGGGTCGGGGAAAAACTGTTTTTT
TRBD1	TRBV6-5	TRBJ1-1	few	CASILTGLNTEAFF	TGTGCCAGCATTTTGACAGGGTTGAACACTGAAGCTTTCTTT
TRBD2	TRBV9	TRBJ2-2	.	CASSVSLGGVDGELFF	TGTGCCAGCAGCGTCTCCCTTGGGGGGGTTGACGGGGAGCTGTTTTTT
.	TRBV11-2	TRBJ2-1	.	CASSATWSSYNEQFF	TGTGCCAGCAGCGCCACTTGGAGCTCCTACAATGAGCAGTTCTTC
.	TRBV6-5	TRBJ2-1	.	CASSYYGGNPYNEQFF	TGTGCCAGCAGTTATTATGGCGGGAACCCATACAATGAGCAGTTCTTC